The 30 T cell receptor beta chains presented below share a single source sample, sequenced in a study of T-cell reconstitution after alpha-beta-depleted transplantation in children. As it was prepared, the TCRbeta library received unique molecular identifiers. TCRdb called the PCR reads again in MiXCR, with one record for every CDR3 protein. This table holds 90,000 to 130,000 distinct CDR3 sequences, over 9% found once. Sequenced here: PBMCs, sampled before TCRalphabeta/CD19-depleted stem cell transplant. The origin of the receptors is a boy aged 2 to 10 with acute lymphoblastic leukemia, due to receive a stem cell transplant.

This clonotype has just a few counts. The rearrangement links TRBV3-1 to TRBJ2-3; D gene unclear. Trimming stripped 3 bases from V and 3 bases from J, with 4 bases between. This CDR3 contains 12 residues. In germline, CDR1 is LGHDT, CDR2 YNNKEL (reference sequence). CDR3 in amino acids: CASSHLTDTQYF. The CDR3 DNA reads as TGTGCCAGCAGCCACTTGACAGATACGCAGTATTTT.

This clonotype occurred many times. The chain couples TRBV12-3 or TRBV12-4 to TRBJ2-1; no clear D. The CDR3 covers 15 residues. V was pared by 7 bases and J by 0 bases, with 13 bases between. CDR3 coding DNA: TGTGCCAGCAATCCGCCAAGCAGCTCCTACAATGAGCAGTTCTTC. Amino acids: CASNPPSSSYNEQFF.

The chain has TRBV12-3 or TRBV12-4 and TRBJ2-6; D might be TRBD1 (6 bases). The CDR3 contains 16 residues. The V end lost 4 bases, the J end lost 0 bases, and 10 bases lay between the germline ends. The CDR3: CASSSGVYSGANVLTF. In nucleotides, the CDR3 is TGTGCCAGCAGTTCAGGGGTGTACTCTGGGGCCAACGTCCTGACTTTC.

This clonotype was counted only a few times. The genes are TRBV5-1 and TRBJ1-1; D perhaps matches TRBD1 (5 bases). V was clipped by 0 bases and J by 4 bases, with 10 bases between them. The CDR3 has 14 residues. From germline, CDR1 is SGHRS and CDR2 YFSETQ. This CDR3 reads CASSLGRDGTEAFF. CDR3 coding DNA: TGCGCCAGCAGCTTGGGCAGGGACGGCACTGAAGCTTTCTTT.

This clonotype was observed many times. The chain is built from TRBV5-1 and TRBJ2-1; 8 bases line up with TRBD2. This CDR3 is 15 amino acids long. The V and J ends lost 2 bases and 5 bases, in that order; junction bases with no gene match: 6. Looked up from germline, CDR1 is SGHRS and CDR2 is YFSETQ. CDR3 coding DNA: TGCGCCAGCAGCTTTGGGACTAGGGGAGACAATGAGCAGTTCTTC. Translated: CASSFGTRGDNEQFF.

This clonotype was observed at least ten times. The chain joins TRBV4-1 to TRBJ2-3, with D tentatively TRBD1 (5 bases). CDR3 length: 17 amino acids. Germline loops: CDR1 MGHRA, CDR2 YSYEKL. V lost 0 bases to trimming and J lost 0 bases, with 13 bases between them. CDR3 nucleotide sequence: TGCGCCAGCAGCCAAGAAGATAGCAGGGATAGCACAGATACGCAGTATTTT. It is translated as CASSQEDSRDSTDTQYF.

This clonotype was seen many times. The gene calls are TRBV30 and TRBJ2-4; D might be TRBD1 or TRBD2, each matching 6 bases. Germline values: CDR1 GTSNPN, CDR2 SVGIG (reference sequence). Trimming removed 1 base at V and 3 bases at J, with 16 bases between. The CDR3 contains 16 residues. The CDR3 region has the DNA TGTGCCTGGAGTGGAATACAGGGAGGAGGCAAAAACATTCAGTACTTC. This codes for CAWSGIQGGGKNIQYF.

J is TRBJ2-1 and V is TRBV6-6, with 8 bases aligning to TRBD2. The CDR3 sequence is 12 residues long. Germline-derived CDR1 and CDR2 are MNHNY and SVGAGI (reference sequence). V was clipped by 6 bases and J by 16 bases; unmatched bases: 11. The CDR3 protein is CASSPTGTSYFF. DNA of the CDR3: TGTGCCAGCAGCCCCACCGGGACTAGTTACTTCTTC.

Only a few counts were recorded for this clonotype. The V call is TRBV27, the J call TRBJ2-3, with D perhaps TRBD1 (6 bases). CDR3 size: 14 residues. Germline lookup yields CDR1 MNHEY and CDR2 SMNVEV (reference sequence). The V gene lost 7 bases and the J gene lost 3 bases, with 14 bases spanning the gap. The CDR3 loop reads CASIKGGPTDTQYF. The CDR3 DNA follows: TGTGCCAGCATCAAAGGGGGTCCGACAGATACGCAGTATTTT.

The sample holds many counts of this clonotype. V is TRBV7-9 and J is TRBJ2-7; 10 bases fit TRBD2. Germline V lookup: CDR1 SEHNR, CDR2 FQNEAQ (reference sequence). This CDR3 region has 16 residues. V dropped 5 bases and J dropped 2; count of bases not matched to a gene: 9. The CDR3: CASSLPSGSTTYEQYF. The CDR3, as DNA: TGTGCCAGCAGCCTTCCTAGCGGGAGTACTACCTACGAGCAGTACTTC.

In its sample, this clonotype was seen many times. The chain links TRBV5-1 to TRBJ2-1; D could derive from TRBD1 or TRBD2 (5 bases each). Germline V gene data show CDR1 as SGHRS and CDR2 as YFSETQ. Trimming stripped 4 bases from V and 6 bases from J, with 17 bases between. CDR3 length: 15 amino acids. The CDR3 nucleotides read TGCGCCAGCAGCCCCGGGGCAGCCTGGGGCAATGAGCAGTTCTTC. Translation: CASSPGAAWGNEQFF.

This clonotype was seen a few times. The CDR3 sequence: CASSLEPPEAFF. The CDR3 nucleotides are TGCGCCAGCAGCTTGGAGCCCCCTGAAGCTTTCTTT. The chain carries TRBV5-1 and TRBJ1-1; no clear D. Germline V gene lookup returns CDR1 SGHRS and CDR2 YFSETQ. The length of the CDR3 is 12 residues. The germline V and J ends were trimmed by 0 bases and 6 bases, with 6 bases remaining between them.

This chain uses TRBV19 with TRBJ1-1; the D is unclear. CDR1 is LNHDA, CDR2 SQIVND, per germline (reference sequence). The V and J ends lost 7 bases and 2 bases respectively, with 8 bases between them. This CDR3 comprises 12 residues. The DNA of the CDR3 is TGTGCCAGTAAACGGGGAAACACTGAAGCTTTCTTT. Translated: CASKRGNTEAFF.

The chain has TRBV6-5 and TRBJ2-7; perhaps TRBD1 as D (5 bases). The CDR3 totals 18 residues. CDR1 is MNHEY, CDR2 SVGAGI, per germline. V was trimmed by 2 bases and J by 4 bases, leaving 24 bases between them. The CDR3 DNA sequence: TGTGCCAGCAGTTACCCCCCTCAACCAGCCAGGGTAAAATACGAGCAGTACTTC. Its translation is CASSYPPQPARVKYEQYF.

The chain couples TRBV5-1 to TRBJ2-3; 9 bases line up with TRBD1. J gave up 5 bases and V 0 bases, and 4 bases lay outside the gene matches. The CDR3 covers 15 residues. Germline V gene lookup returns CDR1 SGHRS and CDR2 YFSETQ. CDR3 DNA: TGCGCCAGCAGCTTGGAAGGGACAGGGCAAGATACGCAGTATTTT. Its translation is CASSLEGTGQDTQYF.

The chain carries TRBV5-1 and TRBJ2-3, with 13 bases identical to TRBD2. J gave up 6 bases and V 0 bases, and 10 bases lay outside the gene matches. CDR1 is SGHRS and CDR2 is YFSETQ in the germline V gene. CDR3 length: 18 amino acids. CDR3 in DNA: TGCGCCAGCAGCTTGGGGCTCGGGACTAGCGGGATGCTGGATACGCAGTATTTT. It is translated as CASSLGLGTSGMLDTQYF.

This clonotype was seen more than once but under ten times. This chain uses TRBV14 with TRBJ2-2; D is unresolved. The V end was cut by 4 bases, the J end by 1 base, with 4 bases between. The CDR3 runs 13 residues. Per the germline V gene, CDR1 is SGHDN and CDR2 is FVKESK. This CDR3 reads CASSRWNTGELFF. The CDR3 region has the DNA TGTGCCAGCAGCCGATGGAACACCGGGGAGCTGTTTTTT.

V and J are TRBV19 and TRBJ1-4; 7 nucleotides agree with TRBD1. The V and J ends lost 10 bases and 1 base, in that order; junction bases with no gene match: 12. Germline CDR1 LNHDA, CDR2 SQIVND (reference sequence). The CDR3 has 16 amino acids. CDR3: CAIPRTAGGTNEKLFF. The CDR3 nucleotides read TGTGCCATTCCAAGGACCGCAGGGGGAACTAATGAAAAACTGTTTTTT.

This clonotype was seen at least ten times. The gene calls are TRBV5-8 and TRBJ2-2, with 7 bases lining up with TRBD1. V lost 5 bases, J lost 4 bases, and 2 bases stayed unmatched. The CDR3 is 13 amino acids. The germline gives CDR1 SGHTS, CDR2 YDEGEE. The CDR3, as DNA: TGTGCCAGCAGGAGGGGGCGCACCGGGGAGCTGTTTTTT. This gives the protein CASRRGRTGELFF.

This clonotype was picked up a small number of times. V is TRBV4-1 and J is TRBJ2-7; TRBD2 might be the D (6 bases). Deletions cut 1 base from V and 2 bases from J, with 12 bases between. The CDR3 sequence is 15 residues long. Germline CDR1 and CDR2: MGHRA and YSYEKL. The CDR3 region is CASSQVEGAPYEQYF. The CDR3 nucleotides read TGCGCCAGCAGCCAAGTGGAGGGAGCCCCCTACGAGCAGTACTTC.

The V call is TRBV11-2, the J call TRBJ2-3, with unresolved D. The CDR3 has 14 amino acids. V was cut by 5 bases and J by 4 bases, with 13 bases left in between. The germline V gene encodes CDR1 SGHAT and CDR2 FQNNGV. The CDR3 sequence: CASSPGVGADTQYF. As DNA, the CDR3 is TGTGCCAGCAGCCCTGGAGTTGGAGCAGATACGCAGTATTTT.

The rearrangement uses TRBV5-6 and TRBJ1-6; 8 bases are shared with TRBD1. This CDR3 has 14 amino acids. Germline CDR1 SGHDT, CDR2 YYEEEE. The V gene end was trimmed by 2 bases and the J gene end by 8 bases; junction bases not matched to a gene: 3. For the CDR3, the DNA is TGTGCCAGCAGCTTCGGACAGGGAGATTCACCCCTCCACTTT. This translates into CASSFGQGDSPLHF. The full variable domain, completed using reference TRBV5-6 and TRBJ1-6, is DAGVTQSPTHLIKTRGQQVTLRCSPKSGHDTVSWYQQALGQGPQFIFQYYEEEERQRGNFPDRFSGHQFPNYSSELNVNALLLGDSALYLCASSFGQGDSPLHFGNGTRLTVT.

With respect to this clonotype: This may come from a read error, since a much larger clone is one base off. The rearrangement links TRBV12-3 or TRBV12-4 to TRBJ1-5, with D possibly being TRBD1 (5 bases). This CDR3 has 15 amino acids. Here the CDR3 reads CTSSFQGGGNQPQHF. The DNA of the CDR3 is TGTACCAGCAGTTTCCAGGGAGGGGGCAATCAGCCCCAGCATTTT.

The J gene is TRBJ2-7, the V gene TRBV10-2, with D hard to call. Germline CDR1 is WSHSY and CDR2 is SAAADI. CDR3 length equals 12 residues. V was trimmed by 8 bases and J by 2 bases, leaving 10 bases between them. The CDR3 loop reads CASGSIPYEQYF. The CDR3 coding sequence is TGCGCCAGCGGTTCCATCCCCTACGAGCAGTACTTC.

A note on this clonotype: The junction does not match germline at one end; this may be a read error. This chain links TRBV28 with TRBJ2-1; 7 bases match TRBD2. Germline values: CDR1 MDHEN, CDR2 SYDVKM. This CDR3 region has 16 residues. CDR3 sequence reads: CVSSLLPPSGHNEQFF. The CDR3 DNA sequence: TGTGTCAGCAGTTTACTCCCGCCTAGCGGACACAATGAGCAGTTCTTC.

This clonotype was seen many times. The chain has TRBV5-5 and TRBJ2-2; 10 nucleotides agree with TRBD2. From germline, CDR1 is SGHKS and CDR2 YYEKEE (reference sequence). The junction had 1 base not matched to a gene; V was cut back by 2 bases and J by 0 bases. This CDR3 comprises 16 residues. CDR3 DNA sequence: TGTGCCAGCAGCTTTCTAGCGGGGGCGAACACCGGGGAGCTGTTTTTT. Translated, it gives CASSFLAGANTGELFF.

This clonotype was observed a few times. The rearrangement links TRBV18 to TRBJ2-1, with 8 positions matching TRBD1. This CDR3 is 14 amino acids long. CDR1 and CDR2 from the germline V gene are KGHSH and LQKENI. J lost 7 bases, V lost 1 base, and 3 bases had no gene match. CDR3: CASSPQGQGNEQFF. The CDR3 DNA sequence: TGTGCCAGCTCACCACAAGGACAGGGAAATGAGCAGTTCTTC.

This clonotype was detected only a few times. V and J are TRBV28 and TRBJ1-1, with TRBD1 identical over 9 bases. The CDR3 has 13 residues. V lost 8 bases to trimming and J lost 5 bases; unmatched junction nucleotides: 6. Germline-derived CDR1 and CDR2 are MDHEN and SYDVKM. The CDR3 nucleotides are TGTGCCAGCCCCGGGACAGGGAAAACTGAAGCTTTCTTT. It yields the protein CASPGTGKTEAFF.

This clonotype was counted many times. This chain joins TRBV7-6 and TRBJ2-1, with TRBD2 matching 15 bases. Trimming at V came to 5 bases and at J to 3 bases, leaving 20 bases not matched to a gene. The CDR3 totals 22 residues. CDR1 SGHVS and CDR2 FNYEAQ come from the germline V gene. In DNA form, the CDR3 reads TGTGCCAGCAGCCCACGTGGGTCAAACCCGGGACTAGCGGGAGGAGGCTACAATGAGCAGTTCTTC. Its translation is CASSPRGSNPGLAGGGYNEQFF. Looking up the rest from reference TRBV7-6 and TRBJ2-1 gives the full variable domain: GAGVSQSPRYKVTKRGQDVALRCDPISGHVSLYWYRQALGQGPEFLTYFNYEAQQDKSGLPNDRFSAERPEGSISTLTIQRTEQRDSAMYRCASSPRGSNPGLAGGGYNEQFFGPGTRLTVL.

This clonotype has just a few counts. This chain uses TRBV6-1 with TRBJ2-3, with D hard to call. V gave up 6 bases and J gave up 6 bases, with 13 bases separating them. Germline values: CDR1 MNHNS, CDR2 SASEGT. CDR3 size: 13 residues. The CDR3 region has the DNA TGTGCCAGCAGCAATCTGCTCGAGGATACGCAGTATTTT. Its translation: CASSNLLEDTQYF.